These 13 T cell receptor beta chains share one sample of origin, sequenced in a study of identical twins. A single record per CDR3 protein comes from TCRdb applying MiXCR to the 5' RACE reads. This sample has hundreds of thousands of distinct CDR3 sequences; about 20% occur once, and the top ten carry about an eighth. The same specimen was also included in a second study, on T cells expressing NK-cell markers.

The sequenced material came from PBMCs. These receptors originate from a woman in her late teens or twenties in good health.

The CDR3 bases are TGTGCCAGCAGGAAGGGGACCTACGAGCAGTACTTC. Its translation: CASRKGTYEQYF. V and J are TRBV11-3 and TRBJ2-7, with D perhaps TRBD1 (5 bases). There are 12 residues in the CDR3. Germline values: CDR1 SGHNT, CDR2 YENEEA. V lost 6 bases and J 2 bases, leaving 8 bases between the germline ends.

The chain has TRBV7-2 and TRBJ2-7; TRBD2 agrees at 16 bases. The V gene's germline CDR1 is SGHTA and CDR2 FQGNSA. This CDR3 has 14 residues. The junction had 3 bases not matched to a gene; V was cut back by 6 bases and J by 7 bases. The CDR3 coding sequence is TGTGCCAGCAGGGGGACTAGCGGGAGGGTGGAGCAGTACTTC. Translated, it gives CASRGTSGRVEQYF.

This chain links TRBV27 with TRBJ2-1, with D perhaps assigned TRBD1 or TRBD2 (7 bases each). Germline CDR1 and CDR2: MNHEY and SMNVEV (reference sequence). The germline V and J ends were trimmed by 2 bases and 0 bases, with 11 bases remaining between them. CDR3 length equals 16 residues. CDR3 in DNA: TGTGCCAGCAGTTTACTCAGGGGGGGCTCCTACAATGAGCAGTTCTTC. Translated: CASSLLRGGSYNEQFF.

This clonotype has only a few counts. This chain uses TRBV9 with TRBJ2-7, with D tentatively TRBD1 (6 bases). Trimming took 0 bases from V and 0 from J, leaving 10 bases between them. From germline, CDR1 is SGDLS and CDR2 YYNGEE. The CDR3 is 15 residues long. The CDR3 region has the DNA TGTGCCAGCAGCGTAGGACAGGCTTACTCCTACGAGCAGTACTTC. As protein: CASSVGQAYSYEQYF.

The chain has TRBV5-1 and TRBJ2-7, with a weak D call TRBD2 (6 bases). CDR3 size: 15 residues. V lost 5 bases and J 1 base, leaving 16 bases between the germline ends. Per the germline V gene, CDR1 is SGHRS and CDR2 is YFSETQ. CDR3 sequence: CASSALAKSSYEQYF. The CDR3, as DNA: TGCGCCAGCAGTGCACTAGCAAAGTCATCCTACGAGCAGTACTTC.

This clonotype was counted between two and nine times. The chain combines TRBV25-1 with TRBJ2-1; D tentatively reads TRBD1 or TRBD2 (5 bases each). The CDR3 totals 15 residues. From germline, CDR1 is MGHDK and CDR2 SYGVNS. V lost 0 bases and J 7 bases, leaving 13 bases between the germline ends. The chain's CDR3 is CASSEYCGEGNEQFF. The CDR3 DNA follows: TGTGCCAGCAGTGAATATTGTGGTGAGGGGAATGAGCAGTTCTTC.

The chain uses TRBV12-3 or TRBV12-4 and TRBJ2-3; 14 bases map to TRBD2. The length of the CDR3 is 17 residues. Trimming at V came to 6 bases and at J to 4 bases, leaving 9 bases not matched to a gene. The CDR3 region has the DNA TGTGCCAGCAGCCCTAGGCGGACTAGCGGGAGGTCAGATACGCAGTATTTT. Translated, it gives CASSPRRTSGRSDTQYF.

Ten or more counts support this clonotype. The rearrangement links TRBV12-3 or TRBV12-4 to TRBJ2-2; 9 bases are shared with TRBD2. Trimming took 5 bases from V and 3 from J; bases not matched to a gene: 4. This CDR3 has 15 amino acids. CDR3 sequence: CASSGAGGYTGELFF. CDR3 nucleotides: TGTGCCAGCAGTGGAGCGGGAGGTTACACCGGGGAGCTGTTTTTT.

The V gene is TRBV20-1, the J gene TRBJ2-1, with D possibly matching TRBD1 (6 bases). This CDR3 is built from 14 residues. Germline CDR1 is DFQATT and CDR2 is SNEGSKA (reference sequence). Trimming removed 5 bases from V and 2 bases from J, with 13 bases in between. The CDR3 DNA reads TGCAGTGCTCGAAGGGGGTACCCCTACAATGAGCAGTTCTTC. This encodes CSARRGYPYNEQFF.

The V and J genes are TRBV20-1 and TRBJ1-2; D possibly corresponds to TRBD1 (5 bases). Germline V gene lookup returns CDR1 DFQATT and CDR2 SNEGSKA (reference sequence). CDR3 length equals 13 residues. V lost 7 bases, J lost 7 bases, and 19 bases lay in between. In DNA form, the CDR3 reads TGCAGTGTCCACCCTACCGGGGCGGGTGGCTACACCTTC. Translated, it gives CSVHPTGAGGYTF.

This chain connects TRBV9 to TRBJ2-1; 7 nucleotides match TRBD2. CDR3 size: 15 residues. Germline-derived CDR1 and CDR2 are SGDLS and YYNGEE. V gave up 2 bases and J gave up 6 bases; unmatched junction bases: 8. The CDR3 nucleotides are TGTGCCAGCAGCGTCAGCGGGACTTATCGCAATGAGCAGTTCTTC. Translated: CASSVSGTYRNEQFF.

In this sample, this clonotype turned up a few times. The chain couples TRBV6-1 to TRBJ2-5, with 9 positions matching TRBD2. After removal of 6 bases from V and 5 bases from J, the junction contained 10 bases not matched to a gene. Looked up from germline, CDR1 is MNHNS and CDR2 is SASEGT. The CDR3 has 15 amino acids. In DNA form, the CDR3 reads TGTGCCAGCAGGACTAGCGGCCCAGGAGGGGAGACCCAGTACTTC. It translates to CASRTSGPGGETQYF.

This clonotype was observed a handful of times. The V and J genes are TRBV4-3 and TRBJ2-3, with a possible D match to TRBD1 (5 bases). Germline V gives CDR1 LGHNA, CDR2 YSLEER. The V end lost 7 bases, the J end lost 0 bases, and 14 bases lay between the germline ends. The CDR3 runs 15 residues. The CDR3 DNA sequence: TGCGCCAGCAAGGTGGGGCCTACTAGCACAGATACGCAGTATTTT. It encodes CASKVGPTSTDTQYF.